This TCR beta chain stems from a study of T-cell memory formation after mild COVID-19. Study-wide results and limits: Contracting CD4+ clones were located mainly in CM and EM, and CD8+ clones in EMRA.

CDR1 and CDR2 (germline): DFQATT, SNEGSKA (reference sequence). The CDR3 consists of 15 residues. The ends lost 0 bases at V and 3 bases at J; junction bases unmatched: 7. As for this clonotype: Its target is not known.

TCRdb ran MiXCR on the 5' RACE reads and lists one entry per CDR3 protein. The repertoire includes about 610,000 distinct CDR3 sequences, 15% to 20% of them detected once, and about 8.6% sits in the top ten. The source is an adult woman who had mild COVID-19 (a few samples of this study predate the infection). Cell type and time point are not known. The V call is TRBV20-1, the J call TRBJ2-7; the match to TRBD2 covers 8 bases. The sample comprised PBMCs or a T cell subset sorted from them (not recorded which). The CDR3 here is CSARDGTRLFYEQYF. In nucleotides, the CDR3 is TGCAGTGCTAGAGATGGGACTAGATTATTCTACGAGCAGTACTTC.